The entry that follows covers one TCR beta chain sequence. This specimen comes from a study of T cell responses to AZD1222 COVID-19 vaccine. The wider study: Both about-4-week and about-12-week second-dose recipients were combined.

The protocol was immunoSEQ multiplex PCR, while the TCRdb copy is restricted to in-frame clones and leaves out a portion. The profile shows 65,000 to 70,000 clones, 80% of them singletons. Germline V CDR1 and CDR2: MGHRA, YSYEKL. Losses at the gene ends were 2 bases for V and 0 bases for J; bases not matched to a gene: 7. This CDR3 spans 17 amino acids. The clonotype originates from an adult in good health. V is TRBV4-1 and J is TRBJ1-5, with 7 positions matching TRBD1. Source: peripheral blood, taken on day 0 of AZD1222 vaccination. This chain's CDR3 is CASSQPTGNRSNQPQHF. The CDR3 DNA reads as TGCGCCAGCAGCCAACCGACAGGGAATCGTAGCAATCAGCCCCAGCATTTT.